This passage covers 13 T cell receptor beta chains from one sample sequenced in a study of blood T cell repertoires in COVID-19. Method: immunoSEQ multiplex PCR; TCRdb's copy keeps in-frame clones and lacks some. The sample lists around 100,000 clones; around nine tenths were seen once. Sequencing was done on a sample of peripheral blood. These receptors were collected from a man aged 35 to 55 with acute or convalescent COVID-19.

The gene calls are TRBV7-3 and TRBJ2-5, with TRBD2 matching over 9 bases. The CDR3 runs 15 residues. From germline, CDR1 is SGHTA and CDR2 FQGTGA. V gave up 1 base and J gave up 2 bases; unmatched junction bases: 2. The CDR3, as DNA: TGTGCCAGCAGCTTAATAGCGGGGGTACAAGAGACCCAGTACTTC. Amino acid sequence: CASSLIAGVQETQYF. The full variable domain, rest sourced from reference TRBV7-3 and TRBJ2-5, is GAGVSQTPSNKVTEKGKYVELRCDPISGHTALYWYRQSLGQGPEFLIYFQGTGAADDSGLPNDRFFAVRPEGSVSTLKIQRTERGDSAVYLCASSLIAGVQETQYFGPGTRLLVL.

CDR3: CASSLKPNYGYTF. Here the CDR3 DNA reads TGTGCCAGCAGCCTCAAGCCTAACTATGGCTACACCTTC. The chain has TRBV6-6 and TRBJ1-2; D is ambiguous. CDR1 is MNHNY and CDR2 is SVGAGI in the germline V gene (reference sequence). Trimming removed 6 bases at V and 0 bases at J, with 8 bases between. The CDR3 is 13 amino acids.

This chain connects TRBV2 to TRBJ2-2; D is possibly TRBD1 (5 bases). CDR3 length: 10 residues. Germline loops: CDR1 SNHLY, CDR2 FYNNEI. The germline V and J ends were trimmed by 8 bases and 11 bases, with 9 bases remaining between them. The CDR3 DNA is TGTGCCAGCGAAGGGGTCGAGCTGTTTTTT. This translates into CASEGVELFF.

V is TRBV11-3 and J is TRBJ2-1; D unresolved. Germline V gives CDR1 SGHNT, CDR2 YENEEA. Trimming cost V 1 base and J 6 bases, with 7 bases left between them. The CDR3 runs 13 residues. The CDR3 here is CASSLGSGNEQFF. DNA for the CDR3: TGTGCCAGCAGCTTAGGGAGTGGCAATGAGCAGTTCTTC.

The gene calls are TRBV27 and TRBJ2-5, with D perhaps matching TRBD1 (5 bases). The length of the CDR3 is 15 residues. In germline, CDR1 is MNHEY, CDR2 SMNVEV (reference sequence). Trimming stripped 0 bases from V and 5 bases from J, with 13 bases between. The CDR3 DNA follows: TGTGCCAGCAGTTTATCGGGCCAGGGCCTGGAGACCCAGTACTTC. Protein sequence: CASSLSGQGLETQYF.

The chain couples TRBV27 to TRBJ1-6; D not certain. V lost 7 bases, J lost 11 bases, and 12 bases lay in between. Per germline, CDR1 MNHEY and CDR2 SMNVEV (reference sequence). The CDR3 has 12 residues. The CDR3 DNA is TGTGCCAGCACCTCGAGGCGGACACCCCTCCACTTT. Amino acids: CASTSRRTPLHF.

The chain links TRBV5-4 to TRBJ2-1, with TRBD2 matching over 11 bases. This CDR3 has 15 amino acids. Unmatched junction bases numbered 3, after V lost 1 base and J lost 6 bases. Per the germline V gene, CDR1 is SGHNT and CDR2 is YYREEE (reference sequence). This CDR3 reads CASSLRSGRANEQFF. The CDR3, as DNA: TGTGCCAGCAGCTTGCGTAGCGGGAGGGCCAATGAGCAGTTCTTC.

V usage is TRBV18 and J usage is TRBJ2-7; D is unclear. Germline loops: CDR1 KGHSH, CDR2 LQKENI. Trimming pared 6 bases from V and 6 bases from J, leaving 9 bases between. CDR3 length: 11 amino acids. The CDR3 region is CASSLPGEQYF. The CDR3 DNA reads as TGTGCCAGCTCCCTTCCGGGCGAGCAGTACTTC.

This clone turned up a few times. The chain carries TRBV5-4 and TRBJ1-1; TRBD1 is a possible D gene (5 bases). Trimming stripped 4 bases from V and 8 bases from J, with 15 bases between. Looked up from germline, CDR1 is SGHNT and CDR2 is YYREEE (reference sequence). The CDR3 runs 13 residues. The CDR3 reads CASSLAIQDEAFF. Written as DNA, the CDR3 is TGTGCCAGCAGCCTTGCCATACAGGACGAAGCTTTCTTT.

This clone was seen only a few times. The chain couples TRBV5-1 to TRBJ2-7; 8 bases align to TRBD1. Trimming cost V 2 bases and J 4 bases; bases outside gene matches: 8. Germline-derived CDR1 and CDR2 are SGHRS and YFSETQ. The length of the CDR3 is 15 residues. CDR3 nucleotide sequence: TGCGCCAGCAGCTTTACTGACAGGGGACCTTACGAGCAGTACTTC. It is translated as CASSFTDRGPYEQYF.

The chain links TRBV5-1 to TRBJ2-2; a weak D match, TRBD1 (6 bases). Trimming cost V 4 bases and J 4 bases, with 8 bases left between them. This CDR3 has 13 residues. Germline CDR1 is SGHRS and CDR2 is YFSETQ. The DNA of the CDR3 is TGCGCCAGCAGCAAAGGGGGCACCGGGGAGCTGTTTTTT. The encoded protein is CASSKGGTGELFF. Full variable domain (outside the CDR3, taken from reference TRBV5-1 and TRBJ2-2): KAGVTQTPRYLIKTRGQQVTLSCSPISGHRSVSWYQQTPGQGLQFLFEYFSETQRNKGNFPGRFSGRQFSNSRSEMNVSTLELGDSALYLCASSKGGTGELFFGEGSRLTVL.

V is TRBV29-1 and J is TRBJ2-1; D possibly corresponds to TRBD2 (5 bases). CDR1 SQVTM and CDR2 ANQGSEA come from the germline V gene. The CDR3 extends over 13 amino acids. V lost 4 bases, J lost 7 bases, and 14 bases lay in between. The CDR3 here is CSVGTVSPNEQFF. CDR3 sequence (DNA): TGCAGCGTTGGGACTGTCTCCCCGAATGAGCAGTTCTTC.

The chain couples TRBV12-5 to TRBJ1-5; TRBD1 matches at 9 bases. This CDR3 comprises 18 residues. V trimming: 0 bases; J trimming: 4 bases; junction bases outside the gene matches: 10. The germline V gene has CDR1 LGHNT and CDR2 FRNRAP. The CDR3 bases are TGTGCTAGTGGTTTGGTGTTAGGCGGGACAGGGACGAATCAGCCCCAGCATTTT. Translating it yields CASGLVLGGTGTNQPQHF. The full variable domain, completed using reference TRBV12-5 and TRBJ1-5, is DARVTQTPRHKVTEMGQEVTMRCQPILGHNTVFWYRQTMMQGLELLAYFRNRAPLDDSGMPKDRFSAEMPDATLATLKIQPSEPRDSAVYFCASGLVLGGTGTNQPQHFGDGTRLSIL.